This T cell receptor (beta chain) is drawn from a study of T-cell memory formation after mild COVID-19 (dated by TCRdb to the early 2020s). Some background on the complete study: TCR sequence clusters from the two donors were found to be largely donor specific. T-cell clones expanding and contracting after mild COVID-19 in two donors were tracked by longitudinal TCRalpha and TCRbeta repertoire sequencing. Two young, previously healthy adult volunteers made up the cohort, one male and one female. Broad study findings and their caveats: The detection of some responding clones in pre-infection memory suggests that pre-existing cross-reactive memory T cells joined the SARS-CoV-2 response. Contracting CD4+ clones turned up mainly in the CM and EM memory subsets, whereas EMRA was where CD8+ clones were enriched. Balanced CD4/CD8 phenotypes were observed for clones contracting from day 15 to 85, whereas a bias towards CD4+ was observed for a second wave of clones expanding from day 15 to 37. The study covered only two mild cases, and larger cohorts including severe cases with pre-infection samples were considered necessary. Whether the second-wave clones peaking on day 37 were SARS-CoV-2 specific was not confirmed.

The CDR1 and CDR2 encoded by the germline V gene are SGHTA and FQGTGA. The junction shows trimming of 8 bases on V and 1 base on J, plus 11 bases between the germline ends. From cysteine to phenylalanine, the CDR3 is 14 amino acids long. The read is trimmed to its CDR3 DNA, 42 bases read in frame from base 1. This sample was sequenced with an Illumina NovaSeq 6000. cDNA libraries for TCRalpha and TCRbeta were prepared by 5'RACE using constant-segment primers, with sample barcodes and unique molecular identifiers added. RNA was extracted from every sample with Trizol reagent. Library amplification was performed in two PCR steps, and a second sample barcode and Illumina TruSeq adapters were introduced in the second step. The libraries were sequenced on an Illumina NovaSeq using 2 x 150 bp paired-end reads. The authors' analysis ran thus. With migec v1.2.7, reads were demultiplexed and then collapsed into UMI-guided consensus sequences. Using mixcr v2.1.11, the UMI consensuses were aligned to TRA and TRB V and J templates and assembled into clonotypes. Clonotypes were classified as expanded or contracted when called significant by both edgeR and NoisET, with noise models trained on biological replicates. edgeR calls used a false discovery rate-adjusted p below 0.01 and a log2 fold-change threshold of 1. As an exploratory analysis of dynamics, max-normalized trajectories of the 1000 most abundant clonotypes were examined with PCA combined with hierarchical clustering. Separately sequenced CD4+ and CD8+ repertoires were used to assign the CD4 or CD8 phenotype of responding clones. TCRdb reanalyzed the raw reads on its own, using fastp at Q25 for trimming and MiXCR for clone calling, and kept in-frame beta chains. Here each entry gathers all rows of one CDR3 protein and keeps the most common genes and DNA. The V and J calls come from TCRdb's annotation, not from the publication. This sample gives hundreds of thousands of distinct CDR3 sequences in total; roughly 18% of them show up just once. Together, the top ten hold approximately 12% of the sample.

Ficoll-Paque density gradient centrifugation was the method used to isolate PBMCs. About this clonotype itself: The target of this receptor is not known. No quality values exist for individual bases; no much larger clone is one base distant.

The origin of this receptor is an adult woman who had mild COVID-19 (a few samples of this study predate the infection). The sample titles of this study are shuffled in the database, so cell type and time point are left out; the donor was told from shared clones. The sequence is built from TRBV7-3 and TRBJ2-2, with TRBD2 tentatively as D gene (6 bases match). Sequenced input: PBMCs or a T cell subset sorted from them (not recorded which). This receptor carries the CDR3 CASQEGRNTGELFF. The DNA sequence follows: TGTGCCAGCCAGGAGGGGAGGAACACCGGGGAGCTGTTTTTT. Full variable domain (CDR3 extended with the reference TRBV7-3 and TRBJ2-2 proteins): GAGVSQTPSNKVTEKGKYVELRCDPISGHTALYWYRQSLGQGPEFLIYFQGTGAADDSGLPNDRFFAVRPEGSVSTLKIQRTERGDSAVYLCASQEGRNTGELFFGEGSRLTVL.